Below, 29 T cell receptor beta chains from the same sample are listed, as sequenced in a study of T cells in localized non-small cell lung cancer. Sequencing was performed with immunoSEQ multiplex PCR; in TCRdb, only in-frame clones are kept and a portion is missing. The table includes 86,000 or so clones, approximately 84% detected once. The sample in question was peripheral blood, obtained before any cancer treatment. The receptors were gathered from a man aged 40 to 69 with stage I lung adenocarcinoma.

The CDR3, as DNA: TGTGCCAGTAGTACCATACAGGGCTTGAACACTGAAGCTTTCTTT. Translating it yields CASSTIQGLNTEAFF. The rearrangement joins TRBV19 to TRBJ1-1; tentatively, D is TRBD1 (6 bases). From germline, CDR1 is LNHDA and CDR2 SQIVND (reference sequence). This CDR3 spans 15 amino acids. The V and J ends lost 4 bases and 0 bases respectively, with 12 bases between them. The full variable domain, completed using reference TRBV19 and TRBJ1-1, is DGGITQSPKYLFRKEGQNVTLSCEQNLNHDAMYWYRQDPGQGLRLIYYSQIVNDFQKGDIAEGYSVSREKKESFPLTVTSAQKNPTAFYLCASSTIQGLNTEAFFGQGTRLTVV.

The chain employs TRBV19 and TRBJ1-5, with 10 bases that match TRBD1. Losses at the gene ends were 6 bases for V and 7 bases for J; bases not matched to a gene: 15. Germline assignment: CDR1 LNHDA and CDR2 SQIVND (reference sequence). This CDR3 contains 17 residues. CDR3 sequence: CASSVWDRGLRGQPQHF. The CDR3 DNA follows: TGTGCCAGTAGCGTTTGGGACAGGGGCCTCCGGGGGCAGCCCCAGCATTTT.

This clone was seen only once. The chain joins TRBV7-3 to TRBJ2-5, with TRBD2 as a possible D gene (5 bases). The germline V and J ends were trimmed by 5 bases and 5 bases, with 18 bases remaining between them. Germline CDR1 SGHTA, CDR2 FQGTGA. The CDR3 has 15 residues. CDR3 protein: CASSPGGLGRETQYF. The CDR3 DNA reads TGTGCCAGCAGCCCGGGTGGACTCGGCCGGGAGACCCAGTACTTC.

V is TRBV5-6 and J is TRBJ2-7; TRBD1 is a possible D gene (6 bases). CDR1 is SGHDT, CDR2 YYEEEE, per germline. The CDR3 consists of 14 residues. V was shortened by 2 bases and J by 2 bases, with 11 bases between the two germline ends. Here the CDR3 DNA reads TGTGCCAGCAGCTTACTCAGGGGAACCTACGAGCAGTACTTC. The encoded protein is CASSLLRGTYEQYF.

The chain recombines TRBV30 with TRBJ1-6; TRBD1 matches at 8 bases. The CDR3 contains 13 residues. V was clipped by 5 bases and J by 8 bases; unmatched bases: 5. Germline CDR1 and CDR2: GTSNPN and SVGIG (reference sequence). The DNA of the CDR3 is TGTGCCTGGGCTAAGACAGGGGATTCACCCCTCCACTTT. Its protein is CAWAKTGDSPLHF.

The V call is TRBV2, the J call TRBJ2-5, with 11 bases identical to TRBD2. Trimming cost V 9 bases and J 5 bases; bases outside gene matches: 2. Germline V gene data show CDR1 as SNHLY and CDR2 as FYNNEI. This CDR3 has 12 amino acids. CDR3 in amino acids: CARRLAGETQYF. The CDR3 DNA reads as TGTGCCAGGCGACTAGCGGGGGAGACCCAGTACTTC.

V and J are TRBV7-2 and TRBJ2-3; TRBD2 is a possible D gene (5 bases). Germline lookup yields CDR1 SGHTA and CDR2 FQGNSA. Trimming took 0 bases from V and 7 from J, leaving 8 bases between them. The CDR3 consists of 13 residues. CDR3 nucleotides: TGTGCCAGCAGCTTAGCGGGAGTAAATACGCAGTATTTT. This gives the protein CASSLAGVNTQYF.

The table lists this clone with a count of one. This chain uses TRBV2 with TRBJ2-3; 10 positions match TRBD1. This CDR3 is 15 amino acids long. Germline CDR1 is SNHLY and CDR2 is FYNNEI. Trimming at V came to 6 bases and at J to 4 bases, leaving 7 bases not matched to a gene. Here the CDR3 DNA reads TGTGCCAGCAGGCGGACAGGGGGTTTCGCAGATACGCAGTATTTT. Translating gives CASRRTGGFADTQYF.

The chain employs TRBV5-1 and TRBJ2-7, with a weak D call TRBD1 (6 bases). V dropped 4 bases and J dropped 3 bases, with 8 bases sitting between them. The CDR3 consists of 12 residues. CDR1 is SGHRS, CDR2 YFSETQ, per germline. The CDR3 region has the DNA TGCGCCAGCAGCCTCAGGGGCTACGAGCAGTACTTC. It yields the protein CASSLRGYEQYF.

The chain links TRBV5-1 to TRBJ2-2; D call uncertain. The CDR3 runs to 14 residues. Germline CDR1 is SGHRS and CDR2 is YFSETQ. Trimming pared 0 bases from V and 1 base from J, leaving 4 bases between. The CDR3 DNA reads as TGCGCCAGCAGCTTGGAGGTGAACACCGGGGAGCTGTTTTTT. Protein: CASSLEVNTGELFF.

The genes are TRBV19 and TRBJ2-7; D is perhaps TRBD1 (5 bases). The V end lost 4 bases, the J end lost 2 bases, and 9 bases lay between the germline ends. The CDR3 runs to 13 residues. The V gene's germline CDR1 is LNHDA and CDR2 SQIVND (reference sequence). This CDR3 reads CASSRGKPYEQYF. In DNA form, the CDR3 reads TGTGCCAGTAGTAGGGGCAAACCCTACGAGCAGTACTTC.

The chain couples TRBV7-2 to TRBJ1-5, with 9 bases identical to TRBD1. Germline trimming cut 5 bases from V and 6 bases from J; bases unmatched to any gene: 5. This CDR3 contains 14 residues. Germline CDR1 SGHTA, CDR2 FQGNSA. The CDR3 loop is CASSPDRGGQPQHF. CDR3 nucleotides: TGTGCCAGCAGCCCGGACAGGGGCGGTCAGCCCCAGCATTTT.

This chain connects TRBV19 to TRBJ2-1; D remains unclear. V was cut by 3 bases and J by 3 bases, with 6 bases left in between. The CDR3 length is 13 residues. Germline assignment: CDR1 LNHDA and CDR2 SQIVND (reference sequence). CDR3 DNA: TGTGCCAGTAGTATCGTGGTCTACAATGAGCAGTTCTTC. It codes for CASSIVVYNEQFF. The full variable domain, with the rest looked up from reference TRBV19 and TRBJ2-1, is DGGITQSPKYLFRKEGQNVTLSCEQNLNHDAMYWYRQDPGQGLRLIYYSQIVNDFQKGDIAEGYSVSREKKESFPLTVTSAQKNPTAFYLCASSIVVYNEQFFGPGTRLTVL.

The rearrangement links TRBV19 to TRBJ1-1; 7 bases line up with TRBD1. The CDR3 has 14 residues. J gave up 3 bases and V 6 bases, and 7 bases lay outside the gene matches. The germline V gene encodes CDR1 LNHDA and CDR2 SQIVND (reference sequence). CDR3 DNA: TGTGCCAGTAGCCTTGGGGACAGACACACTGAAGCTTTCTTT. This sequence encodes CASSLGDRHTEAFF.

The CDR3 nucleotides read TGTGCCAGCAGCTTAGTATCTAAGACAGGGGCCCGTGGCTACACCTTC. This sequence encodes CASSLVSKTGARGYTF. This chain joins TRBV11-2 and TRBJ1-2; TRBD1 matches 8 bases. Germline V CDR1 and CDR2: SGHAT, FQNNGV. CDR3 size: 16 residues. The V and J ends lost 1 base and 7 bases, in that order; junction bases with no gene match: 11. The full variable domain, completed using reference TRBV11-2 and TRBJ1-2, is EAGVAQSPRYKIIEKRQSVAFWCNPISGHATLYWYQQILGQGPKLLIQFQNNGVVDDSQLPKDRFSAERLKGVDSTLKIQPAKLEDSAVYLCASSLVSKTGARGYTFGSGTRLTVV.

The gene calls are TRBV5-6 and TRBJ2-1, with D tentatively TRBD1 or TRBD2 (5 bases each). Germline V gene lookup returns CDR1 SGHDT and CDR2 YYEEEE. The V end was cut by 2 bases, the J end by 6 bases, with 9 bases between. This CDR3 spans 13 amino acids. CDR3 sequence (DNA): TGTGCCAGCAGCTTCGGGACCGGCAATGAGCAGTTCTTC. Translated, it gives CASSFGTGNEQFF. Full variable domain (rest looked up from reference TRBV5-6 and TRBJ2-1): DAGVTQSPTHLIKTRGQQVTLRCSPKSGHDTVSWYQQALGQGPQFIFQYYEEEERQRGNFPDRFSGHQFPNYSSELNVNALLLGDSALYLCASSFGTGNEQFFGPGTRLTVL.

The chain employs TRBV15 and TRBJ2-7; no clear D gene. The V gene lost 0 bases and the J gene lost 3 bases, with 12 bases spanning the gap. The CDR3 extends over 15 amino acids. Per germline, CDR1 LNHNV and CDR2 YYDKDF (reference sequence). The CDR3 DNA follows: TGTGCCACCAGCAGAGATAGGCAGGAAAGCTACGAGCAGTACTTC. This translates into CATSRDRQESYEQYF.

The chain couples TRBV19 to TRBJ2-7; a possible D gene is TRBD2 (6 bases). Germline loops: CDR1 LNHDA, CDR2 SQIVND (reference sequence). V was clipped by 3 bases and J by 1 base, with 7 bases between them. This CDR3 comprises 13 residues. CDR3 bases: TGTGCCAGTAGTATCGGGAGATCCTACGAGCAGTACTTC. It codes for CASSIGRSYEQYF. The complete variable domain, with remaining parts taken from reference TRBV19 and TRBJ2-7, reads DGGITQSPKYLFRKEGQNVTLSCEQNLNHDAMYWYRQDPGQGLRLIYYSQIVNDFQKGDIAEGYSVSREKKESFPLTVTSAQKNPTAFYLCASSIGRSYEQYFGPGTRLTVT.

The rearrangement uses TRBV9 and TRBJ1-1, with D maybe TRBD1 (6 bases). Germline lookup yields CDR1 SGDLS and CDR2 YYNGEE. The CDR3 length is 16 residues. The V and J ends lost 3 bases and 4 bases respectively, with 19 bases between them. The CDR3 here is CASSAINQGMGTEAFF. In DNA, the CDR3 is TGTGCCAGCAGCGCAATAAACCAGGGGATGGGCACTGAAGCTTTCTTT.

This rearrangement joins TRBV6-1 to TRBJ1-1; 9 nucleotides match TRBD1. There are 16 residues in the CDR3. In germline, CDR1 is MNHNS, CDR2 SASEGT. V shed 4 bases and J 0 bases; nucleotides not matched to a gene: 6. In DNA, the CDR3 is TGTGCCAGCAGTGCCACGGGACAGGGTTTGAACACTGAAGCTTTCTTT. The encoded protein is CASSATGQGLNTEAFF.

This chain links TRBV6-5 with TRBJ1-1; 7 positions agree with TRBD1. CDR3 length: 11 amino acids. J lost 11 bases, V lost 10 bases, and 10 bases had no gene match. CDR1 and CDR2 from the germline V gene are MNHEY and SVGAGI. The CDR3 reads CATKTGLSAFF. CDR3 coding DNA: TGTGCCACCAAGACAGGGTTGTCGGCTTTCTTT.

V gene TRBV28 combines with J gene TRBJ2-3; D unclear. Trimming took 5 bases from V and 2 from J, leaving 8 bases between them. This CDR3 has 13 residues. Germline CDR1 and CDR2: MDHEN and SYDVKM. The CDR3 DNA reads as TGTGCCAGCAGTAAACCACCCACAGATACGCAGTATTTT. Protein product: CASSKPPTDTQYF.

The CDR3, as DNA: TGTGCCAGCAGCTCCTCGGCTAGCGGGGGGGGTACAGATACGCAGTATTTT. The encoded protein is CASSSSASGGGTDTQYF. The V and J genes are TRBV7-9 and TRBJ2-3; 12 nucleotides line up with TRBD2. Germline V CDR1 and CDR2: SEHNR, FQNEAQ (reference sequence). The V gene end was trimmed by 4 bases and the J gene end by 3 bases; junction bases not matched to a gene: 8. The CDR3 loop spans 17 amino acids.

The rearrangement links TRBV30 to TRBJ1-3; 11 nucleotides match TRBD1. The germline gives CDR1 GTSNPN, CDR2 SVGIG (reference sequence). The CDR3 loop spans 15 amino acids. Trimming cost V 5 bases and J 0 bases; bases outside gene matches: 3. This CDR3 is CAWGTGGFSGNTIYF. CDR3 DNA: TGTGCCTGGGGGACAGGGGGGTTCTCTGGAAACACCATATATTTT.

This sequence joins TRBV5-8 and TRBJ2-2, with D hard to call. The CDR3 totals 15 residues. Germline V gene sequence: CDR1 SGHTS, CDR2 YDEGEE. Trimming pared 9 bases from V and 2 bases from J, leaving 17 bases between. The CDR3: CATLPRQINTGELFF. The CDR3 nucleotides read TGTGCCACATTACCGAGGCAGATTAACACCGGGGAGCTGTTTTTT.

This chain joins TRBV5-1 and TRBJ2-7; D assignment may be TRBD1 or TRBD2 (5 bases each). The CDR3 is 13 amino acids. Germline lookup yields CDR1 SGHRS and CDR2 YFSETQ. Between the trimmed V and J ends, which lost 5 bases and 5 bases, there was a span of 14 bases. CDR3 sequence reads: CASSWWGKDEQYF. The CDR3 DNA reads as TGCGCCAGCAGTTGGTGGGGGAAAGACGAGCAGTACTTC.

The chain carries TRBV19 and TRBJ1-1, with a possible D match to TRBD1 (6 bases). With 4 bases removed from V and 4 bases from J, the gap between germline ends came to 19 bases. Germline V gene data show CDR1 as LNHDA and CDR2 as SQIVND (reference sequence). The CDR3 totals 16 residues. The CDR3 nucleotides are TGTGCCAGTAGTAGCGGAGCAGGGGATAAGGTCACTGAAGCTTTCTTT. Protein product: CASSSGAGDKVTEAFF.

As DNA, the CDR3 is TGTGCCAGCAGTGAATCCCCTAGGATTGTTGGCAATCAGCCCCAGCATTTT. Amino acids: CASSESPRIVGNQPQHF. The chain links TRBV2 to TRBJ1-5; D is ambiguous. Germline values: CDR1 SNHLY, CDR2 FYNNEI. This CDR3 contains 17 residues. V lost 2 bases, J lost 2 bases, and 16 bases lay in between.

A single count supports this clone. The chain recombines TRBV2 with TRBJ1-2; 8 nucleotides agree with TRBD1. The CDR3 contains 16 residues. V gave up 6 bases and J gave up 0 bases; unmatched junction bases: 9. Germline assignment: CDR1 SNHLY and CDR2 FYNNEI. This CDR3 reads CASRNRQGLANYGYTF. CDR3 nucleotide sequence: TGTGCCAGCAGGAATCGACAGGGGTTAGCTAACTATGGCTACACCTTC.